This T cell receptor (beta chain) stems from a study of T cell changes during pregnancy in multiple sclerosis. Here immunoSEQ multiplex PCR was the method, and the copy in TCRdb shows in-frame clones only, minus some. The table includes roughly 48,000 clones, 94% detected once. Germline V lookup: CDR1 PRHDT, CDR2 FYEKMQ (reference sequence). The CDR3 is 15 residues long. V was cut by 0 bases and J by 2 bases, with 5 bases left in between. Sequencing was performed on CD4+ T cells from peripheral blood mononuclear cells, taken in the first trimester of pregnancy. The chain has TRBV13 and TRBJ1-6; possible D gene TRBD1, 5 bases. The clonotype originates from a female donor with multiple sclerosis, enrolled in a pregnancy study. The CDR3 nucleotides are TGTGCCAGCAGCTTAGGCAGGGCCTATAATTCACCCCTCCACTTT. Residues: CASSLGRAYNSPLHF.